This T cell receptor (beta chain) was retrieved from a study of T cell responses to AZD1222 COVID-19 vaccine. This clone was seen just once. Germline lookup yields CDR1 GTSNPN and CDR2 SVGIG (reference sequence). This CDR3 has 13 amino acids. V gave up 5 bases and J gave up 9 bases, with 14 bases separating them. Generated by immunoSEQ multiplex PCR, the TCRdb table keeps only in-frame clones and is missing some. The table has 110,000 to 150,000 clones, about 92% seen once; the top ten hold 3% to 3.5%. The specimen comprised peripheral blood, sampled on day 0 of AZD1222 vaccination. The source of this sequence is an adult in good health. The chain combines TRBV30 with TRBJ1-6; D is uncertain. The CDR3 DNA follows: TGTGCCTGGGGGAGAGGGCGAGGTTCACCCCTCCACTTT. Translating it yields CAWGRGRGSPLHF.